This passage covers 24 T cell receptor beta chains from one sample sequenced in a study of blood T cell repertoires in COVID-19 (TCRdb year 2020). Receptors were amplified or captured by the immunoSEQ multiplex PCR assay. The source is immuneACCESS, and TCRdb retained only in-frame sequences with V and J called. Part of the clones is not carried over; for the studies checked, unresolved V genes explain less than half of this, and the remainder is unexplained. The sample contains some 250,000 clones, around 90% of them found a single time. The ten most abundant clones make up approximately 7.9% of the sample. Specimen: peripheral blood. The receptors come from a man aged 60 to 75 who had recovered from COVID-19.

This clone was observed a single time. J is TRBJ2-1 and V is TRBV9; D gene unclear. The CDR3 consists of 16 residues. V dropped 0 bases and J dropped 6 bases, with 16 bases sitting between them. The V gene's germline CDR1 is SGDLS and CDR2 YYNGEE. The DNA for the CDR3 is TGTGCCAGCAGCGTAGTCAGCGCTACAACCCCCAATGAGCAGTTCTTC. Translated, it gives CASSVVSATTPNEQFF.

V is TRBV6-4 and J is TRBJ2-7, with D perhaps matching TRBD2 (5 bases). The germline V gene has CDR1 MRHNA and CDR2 SNTAGT. The CDR3 runs 14 residues. V dropped 10 bases and J dropped 0 bases, with 16 bases sitting between them. The CDR3 sequence: CATPTGNYSYEQYF. DNA of the CDR3: TGTGCCACCCCGACCGGGAACTACTCCTACGAGCAGTACTTC.

V usage is TRBV6-1 and J usage is TRBJ1-2; 7 positions agree with TRBD1. This CDR3 has 16 residues. Germline lookup yields CDR1 MNHNS and CDR2 SASEGT. The V segment lost 3 bases and the J segment 4 bases; nucleotides outside the gene matches: 11. The CDR3 spells CASSDFLGGSGYGYTF. For the CDR3, the DNA is TGTGCCAGCAGTGACTTCCTAGGGGGCAGTGGCTATGGCTACACCTTC.

There are a few counts of this clone. CDR3 nucleotide sequence: TGTGCCAGCAGCTTCACCACAGGGAGCTCCTACAATGAGCAGTTCTTC. Translated, it gives CASSFTTGSSYNEQFF. The rearrangement uses TRBV5-5 and TRBJ2-1; D might be TRBD1 (6 bases). The V gene's germline CDR1 is SGHKS and CDR2 YYEKEE (reference sequence). This CDR3 region has 16 residues. V was trimmed by 2 bases and J by 0 bases, leaving 12 bases between them. The entire variable domain, with the rest obtained from reference TRBV5-5 and TRBJ2-1, is as follows: DAGVTQSPTHLIKTRGQQVTLRCSPISGHKSVSWYQQVLGQGPQFIFQYYEKEERGRGNFPDRFSARQFPNYSSELNVNALLLGDSALYLCASSFTTGSSYNEQFFGPGTRLTVL.

This chain links TRBV7-8 with TRBJ1-2; TRBD1 is a possible D gene (6 bases). CDR1 and CDR2 (germline): SGHVS, FQNEAQ. This CDR3 comprises 16 residues. Trimming shortened V by 4 bases and J by 5 bases, and 20 bases separated the two germline ends. The CDR3 here is CASSWGGQLLKYGYTF. CDR3 bases: TGTGCCAGCAGCTGGGGCGGACAGCTGCTCAAGTATGGCTACACCTTC.

The chain couples TRBV11-2 to TRBJ2-5, with D perhaps matching TRBD2 (5 bases). This CDR3 is built from 16 residues. Germline-derived CDR1 and CDR2 are SGHAT and FQNNGV. V gave up 0 bases and J gave up 4 bases, with 15 bases separating them. The CDR3 DNA follows: TGTGCCAGCAGCTTAGATTGGCCTAGCCTCCGAGAGACCCAGTACTTC. Residues: CASSLDWPSLRETQYF.

This sequence joins TRBV7-9 and TRBJ2-7, with 8 positions matching TRBD1. J lost 8 bases, V lost 4 bases, and 13 bases had no gene match. Germline V gives CDR1 SEHNR, CDR2 FQNEAQ (reference sequence). This CDR3 spans 15 amino acids. As DNA, the CDR3 is TGTGCCAGCAGCTACTCGACAGGGGCTTCGGTAAAGCAGTACTTC. Translating it yields CASSYSTGASVKQYF. The whole variable domain, remainder taken from reference TRBV7-9 and TRBJ2-7, is DTGVSQNPRHKITKRGQNVTFRCDPISEHNRLYWYRQTLGQGPEFLTYFQNEAQLEKSRLLSDRFSAERPKGSFSTLEIQRTEQGDSAMYLCASSYSTGASVKQYFGPGTRLTVT.

V gene TRBV11-2 combines with J gene TRBJ2-5; D is perhaps TRBD2 (6 bases). Between the trimmed V and J ends, which lost 6 bases and 5 bases, there was a span of 22 bases. The CDR3 has 16 residues. Germline V gives CDR1 SGHAT, CDR2 FQNNGV. This CDR3 is CASRRLDGPARETQYF. The CDR3 DNA reads TGTGCCAGCAGGAGACTAGATGGCCCAGCAAGGGAGACCCAGTACTTC.

The CDR3 DNA is TGTGCCAGCACCTCTCCTCCAGGCGGGGGCCGGGGTGAAAAACTGTTTTTT. Translation gives CASTSPPGGGRGEKLFF. This chain joins TRBV28 and TRBJ1-4; weak D call: TRBD1 (6 bases). Trimming shortened V by 7 bases and J by 7 bases, and 25 bases separated the two germline ends. Looked up from germline, CDR1 is MDHEN and CDR2 is SYDVKM. CDR3 length equals 17 residues.

The chain combines TRBV4-1 with TRBJ1-4; possible D gene TRBD1, 6 bases. Trimming cost V 3 bases and J 5 bases, with 10 bases left between them. The CDR3 length is 14 residues. Germline V CDR1 and CDR2: MGHRA, YSYEKL. The CDR3 DNA reads as TGCGCCAGCAGCCACTTTACAGGGAATGAAAAACTGTTTTTT. Translated: CASSHFTGNEKLFF.

V and J are TRBV6-5 and TRBJ2-7; 7 bases line up with TRBD2. The CDR3 is 15 residues long. The germline gives CDR1 MNHEY, CDR2 SVGAGI. Trimming took 8 bases from V and 5 from J; bases not matched to a gene: 15. The chain's CDR3 is CASRTGGPAQDEQYF. DNA of the CDR3: TGTGCCAGCCGGACGGGAGGCCCGGCCCAGGACGAGCAGTACTTC.

This chain's CDR3 is CASRQGRPGELFF. The CDR3 bases are TGTGCCAGCAGACAGGGTAGACCCGGGGAGCTGTTTTTT. The chain employs TRBV2 and TRBJ2-2, with D maybe TRBD1 (6 bases). The germline V gene encodes CDR1 SNHLY and CDR2 FYNNEI. This CDR3 region has 13 residues. V dropped 6 bases and J dropped 6 bases, with 11 bases sitting between them.

The chain employs TRBV15 and TRBJ1-6; D call uncertain. The CDR3 contains 13 residues. CDR1 is LNHNV, CDR2 YYDKDF, per germline (reference sequence). V was cut by 0 bases and J by 12 bases, with 9 bases left in between. CDR3 nucleotide sequence: TGTGCCACCAGCAGAGAACAAGGGAGACCCCTCCACTTT. It specifies CATSREQGRPLHF.

V gene TRBV24-1 combines with J gene TRBJ1-5; D uncertain. From germline, CDR1 is KGHDR and CDR2 SFDVKD. The CDR3 runs to 15 residues. Trimming pared 4 bases from V and 6 bases from J, leaving 15 bases between. This chain's CDR3 is CATSDPRQAGQPQHF. Written as DNA, the CDR3 is TGTGCCACCAGTGACCCGCGTCAGGCGGGTCAGCCCCAGCATTTT.

The CDR3 nucleotides are TGTGCCAGCAGTGCGTGGCAGAACACTGAAGCTTTCTTT. Amino acid sequence: CASSAWQNTEAFF. The rearrangement joins TRBV2 to TRBJ1-1; D not resolved. V dropped 4 bases and J dropped 1 base, with 7 bases sitting between them. This CDR3 has 13 residues. In germline, CDR1 is SNHLY, CDR2 FYNNEI.

The V gene is TRBV29-1, the J gene TRBJ1-2, with D perhaps matching TRBD1 (6 bases). V lost 5 bases to trimming and J lost 2 bases, with 9 bases between them. The CDR3 is 12 amino acids. The germline V gene encodes CDR1 SQVTM and CDR2 ANQGSEA. The CDR3 coding sequence is TGCAGCGTTCCCCAGGGGAACTATGGCTACACCTTC. Translating it yields CSVPQGNYGYTF.

The V gene is TRBV5-4, the J gene TRBJ1-2; 8 bases line up with TRBD1. Trimming took 7 bases from V and 8 from J; bases not matched to a gene: 10. Per germline, CDR1 SGHNT and CDR2 YYREEE (reference sequence). This CDR3 contains 13 residues. The CDR3 bases are TGTGCCAGCGGGACGACAGGGGAGGAAGGCTACACCTTC. Translated, it gives CASGTTGEEGYTF.

On this clone itself: One end of the junction is discordant with germline, which a read error may explain. This rearrangement joins TRBV30 to TRBJ2-7; 10 positions match TRBD1. The V gene's germline CDR1 is GTSNPN and CDR2 SVGIG (reference sequence). This CDR3 comprises 11 residues. CDR3 nucleotides: TGTGCCTGGAGTACCGACAGGGGGCTGAACTTC. Amino acids: CAWSTDRGLNF.

The CDR3 DNA reads TGTGCCAGCAGTGAGAACGGTCCAGGAGGTTACGAGCAGTACGTC. Translation: CASSENGPGGYEQYV. This sequence joins TRBV2 and TRBJ2-7; the D gene is possibly TRBD2 (5 bases). The ends were cut back, 3 bases at V and 4 bases at J, with 16 bases in the middle. The CDR3 contains 15 residues. The V gene's germline CDR1 is SNHLY and CDR2 FYNNEI.

The CDR3 coding sequence is TGTGCCTGGAGCCCAGGACTAGCGTGGTACAATGAGCAGTTCTTC. Translated: CAWSPGLAWYNEQFF. The rearrangement joins TRBV30 to TRBJ2-1, with 9 bases matching TRBD2. The germline gives CDR1 GTSNPN, CDR2 SVGIG (reference sequence). This CDR3 has 15 amino acids. The junction had 7 bases not matched to a gene; V was cut back by 3 bases and J by 4 bases.

V gene TRBV5-4 combines with J gene TRBJ1-6; TRBD1 matches 7 bases. J was trimmed by 3 bases and V by 0 bases; bases with no gene match: 3. Looked up from germline, CDR1 is SGHNT and CDR2 is YYREEE (reference sequence). This CDR3 is 16 amino acids long. This chain's CDR3 is CASSLGRTGYNSPLHF. The CDR3 DNA follows: TGTGCCAGCAGCTTGGGGCGGACAGGCTATAATTCACCCCTCCACTTT.

J is TRBJ1-2 and V is TRBV2; D is uncertain. This CDR3 is 14 amino acids long. V lost 6 bases to trimming and J lost 3 bases, with 14 bases between them. CDR1 is SNHLY and CDR2 is FYNNEI in the germline V gene. The CDR3 reads CASSSRSKDYGYTF. CDR3 coding DNA: TGTGCCAGCAGCTCCAGGTCCAAGGACTATGGCTACACCTTC.

This clone appeared a single time. The V and J genes are TRBV4-2 and TRBJ2-5; 11 nucleotides align to TRBD2. CDR1 and CDR2 (germline): LGHNA, YNFKEQ. CDR3 length: 16 amino acids. Trimming took 1 base from V and 2 from J; bases not matched to a gene: 3. CDR3 in DNA: TGTGCCAGCAGCCAAGTGGTAGCGGGGGGGCAAGAGACCCAGTACTTC. The encoded protein is CASSQVVAGGQETQYF.

The chain couples TRBV6-6 to TRBJ2-1, with TRBD2 matching over 7 bases. With 6 bases clipped from V and 6 bases from J, the junction kept 11 bases outside the gene matches. Germline CDR1 is MNHNY and CDR2 is SVGAGI (reference sequence). This CDR3 spans 15 amino acids. The CDR3: CASSQRGTPPNEQFF. The CDR3 DNA sequence: TGTGCCAGCAGCCAGCGGGGTACACCCCCCAATGAGCAGTTCTTC.